The clone carrying this T cell receptor (beta chain) was observed a few times. Its antigen is unknown. This same CDR3 is encoded by further DNA sequences in the sample. Produced via immunoSEQ multiplex PCR; TCRdb's table is partial and in-frame only. The table shows about 65,000 clones, with 85% occurring only once. This CDR3 has 12 residues. Trimming took 4 bases from V and 5 from J, leaving 8 bases between them. Germline values: CDR1 SGHAT, CDR2 FQNNGV. The sample originates from a study of a mutant IDH1 vaccine in newly diagnosed glioma. About the research overall: Beginning 4-6 weeks after radiotherapy alone, or with temozolomide cycles, vaccination took place.

The time point is: week 23, last vaccination. In every dose of vaccine, 300 ug of mutant IDH1 20-mer peptide was given alongside topical imiquimod. Broader study findings: Pseudoprogression seemingly bore no relation to changes in top peripheral T cell clonotypes. Vaccination induced immune responses in around 94% of patients.

The chain combines TRBV11-2 with TRBJ1-1, with D possibly TRBD1 on 6 matching bases. The sequences come from PBMCs, collected from a glioma patient whose treatment included an IDH1 peptide vaccine. This clonotype was obtained from a young man with glioma. Here the CDR3 DNA reads TGTGCCAGCAGCTCTGACAGGACTGAAGCTTTCTTT. It encodes CASSSDRTEAFF.